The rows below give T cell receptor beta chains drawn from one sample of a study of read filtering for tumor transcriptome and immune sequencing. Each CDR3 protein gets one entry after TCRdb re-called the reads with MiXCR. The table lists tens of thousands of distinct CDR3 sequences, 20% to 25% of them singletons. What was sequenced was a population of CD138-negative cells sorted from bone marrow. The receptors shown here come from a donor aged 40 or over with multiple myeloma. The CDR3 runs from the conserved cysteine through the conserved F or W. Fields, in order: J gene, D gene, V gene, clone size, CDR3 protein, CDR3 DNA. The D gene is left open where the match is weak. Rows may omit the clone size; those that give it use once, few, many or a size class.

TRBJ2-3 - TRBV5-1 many CASSLEQFTDTQYF TGCGCCAGCAGCTTGGAACAGTTCACAGATACGCAGTATTTT
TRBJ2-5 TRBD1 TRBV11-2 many CASSFNRGKETQYF TGTGCCAGCAGCTTTAACAGGGGAAAGGAGACCCAGTACTTC
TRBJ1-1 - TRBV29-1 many CSVGENTEAFF TGCAGCGTTGGGGAGAACACTGAAGCTTTCTTT
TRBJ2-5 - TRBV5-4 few CASSLKGGKETQYF TGTGCCAGCAGCCTCAAGGGGGGTAAGGAGACCCAGTACTTC
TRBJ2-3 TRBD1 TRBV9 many CASSAGQGPPSTDTQYF TGTGCCAGCAGCGCAGGACAGGGGCCACCTTCCACAGATACGCAGTATTTT
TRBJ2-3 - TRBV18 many CASSPSTDTQYF TGTGCCAGCTCTCCGAGCACAGATACGCAGTATTTT
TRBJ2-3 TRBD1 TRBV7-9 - CATRQGTSDTQYF TGTGCCACCCGACAGGGGACTTCAGATACGCAGTATTTT
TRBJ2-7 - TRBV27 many CASSLSIWGAEQYF TGTGCCAGCAGTTTATCGATTTGGGGGGCCGAGCAGTACTTC
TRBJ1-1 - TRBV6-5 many CASSYSTENTEAFF TGTGCCAGCAGTTACTCGACAGAGAACACTGAAGCTTTCTTT
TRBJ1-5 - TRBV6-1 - CASRDYSSNQPQHF TGTGCCAGCAGGGACTACAGTAGCAATCAGCCCCAGCATTTT
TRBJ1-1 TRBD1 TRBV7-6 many CASSLGLGTAYTEAFF TGTGCCAGCAGCTTAGGGTTAGGGACAGCCTACACTGAAGCTTTCTTT
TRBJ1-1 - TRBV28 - CASSLVMNTGAFF TGTGCCAGCAGTCTAGTAATGAACACTGGAGCTTTCTTT
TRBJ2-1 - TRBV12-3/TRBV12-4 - CASSLGGSHNEQFF TGTGCCAGCAGTTTGGGTGGGTCCCACAATGAGCAGTTCTTC
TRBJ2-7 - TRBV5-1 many CASSLGSGDEQYF TGCGCCAGCAGCTTGGGGTCAGGGGACGAGCAGTACTTC
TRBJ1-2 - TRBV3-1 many CASSQVLQRGNGYTF TGTGCCAGCAGCCAAGTCCTCCAGAGGGGCAATGGCTACACCTTC
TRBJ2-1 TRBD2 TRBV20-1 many CSAAPGLNNEQFF TGCAGTGCTGCTCCGGGACTAAACAATGAGCAGTTCTTC
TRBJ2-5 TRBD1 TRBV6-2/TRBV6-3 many CASSYSMTGAVTQYF TGTGCCAGCAGTTACTCGATGACAGGGGCTGTGACCCAGTACTTC
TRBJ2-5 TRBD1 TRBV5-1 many CASSLASTGGAETQYF TGCGCCAGCAGCTTGGCATCGACAGGGGGGGCAGAGACCCAGTACTTC
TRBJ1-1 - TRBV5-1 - CASSSTVIRGITEAFF TGCGCCAGCAGCTCGACTGTCATCCGGGGAATCACTGAAGCTTTCTTT
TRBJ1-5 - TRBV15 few CATSRLSVNQPQHF TGTGCCACCAGCAGACTGTCTGTAAATCAGCCCCAGCATTTT
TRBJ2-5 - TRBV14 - CASSQGGGTQYF TGTGCCAGCAGCCAAGGAGGGGGGACCCAGTACTTC
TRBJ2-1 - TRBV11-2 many CASSLIFRHNEQFF TGTGCCAGCAGCTTAATCTTCCGTCACAATGAGCAGTTCTTC
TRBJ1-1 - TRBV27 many CASSFLSFSGTGRFEAFF TGTGCCAGCAGTTTCTTGTCCTTTTCGGGGACGGGCCGCTTTGAAGCTTTCTTT
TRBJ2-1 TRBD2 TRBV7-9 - CASSSALRGAGYNEQFF TGTGCCAGCAGCTCGGCCCTGCGGGGGGCGGGGTACAATGAGCAGTTCTTC
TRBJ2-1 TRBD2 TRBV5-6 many CASTEAGGLSYNEQFF TGTGCCAGCACCGAAGCGGGGGGCCTCTCCTACAATGAGCAGTTCTTC
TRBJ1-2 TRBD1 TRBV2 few CASSEKRARGTGGTYGYTF TGTGCCAGCAGTGAAAAAAGGGCAAGGGGGACAGGGGGAACCTATGGCTACACCTTC
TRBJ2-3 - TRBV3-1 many CASSQGRTADTQYF TGTGCCAGCAGCCAGGGCAGGACAGCGGATACGCAGTATTTT
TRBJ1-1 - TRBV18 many CASSKGGYGNTEAFF TGTGCCAGCTCAAAAGGAGGGTACGGGAACACTGAAGCTTTCTTT
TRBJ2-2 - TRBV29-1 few CSVYRRTTNTGELFF TGCAGCGTCTATAGACGGACCACGAACACCGGGGAGCTGTTTTTT
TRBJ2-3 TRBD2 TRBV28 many CASSRAGSTDTQYF TGTGCCAGCAGTAGAGCGGGGAGCACAGATACGCAGTATTTT
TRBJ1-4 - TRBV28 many CASSFRTGRTEKLFF TGTGCCAGCAGTTTCCGAACAGGGCGGACTGAAAAACTGTTTTTT
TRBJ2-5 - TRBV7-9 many CASSPMGKETQYF TGTGCCAGCAGCCCCATGGGGAAAGAGACCCAGTACTTC
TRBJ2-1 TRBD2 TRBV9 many CASSRGSGGAYNEQFF TGTGCCAGCAGCAGAGGTAGCGGGGGAGCCTACAATGAGCAGTTCTTC
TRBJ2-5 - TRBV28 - CASSDGGKETQYF TGTGCCAGCAGTGACGGAGGGAAGGAGACCCAGTACTTC
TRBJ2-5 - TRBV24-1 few CATSDSGPSQETQYF TGTGCCACCAGTGATTCCGGACCCAGCCAAGAGACCCAGTACTTC
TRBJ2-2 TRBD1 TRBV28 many CASGDSNTGELFF TGTGCCAGCGGGGACAGTAACACCGGGGAGCTGTTTTTT
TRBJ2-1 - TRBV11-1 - CASSLGHNNEQFF TGTGCCAGCAGCTTGGGACATAACAATGAGCAGTTCTTC
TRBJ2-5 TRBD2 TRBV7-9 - CASTRGFELAATQETQYF TGTGCCAGCACCCGGGGGTTCGAACTAGCGGCGACCCAAGAGACCCAGTACTTC